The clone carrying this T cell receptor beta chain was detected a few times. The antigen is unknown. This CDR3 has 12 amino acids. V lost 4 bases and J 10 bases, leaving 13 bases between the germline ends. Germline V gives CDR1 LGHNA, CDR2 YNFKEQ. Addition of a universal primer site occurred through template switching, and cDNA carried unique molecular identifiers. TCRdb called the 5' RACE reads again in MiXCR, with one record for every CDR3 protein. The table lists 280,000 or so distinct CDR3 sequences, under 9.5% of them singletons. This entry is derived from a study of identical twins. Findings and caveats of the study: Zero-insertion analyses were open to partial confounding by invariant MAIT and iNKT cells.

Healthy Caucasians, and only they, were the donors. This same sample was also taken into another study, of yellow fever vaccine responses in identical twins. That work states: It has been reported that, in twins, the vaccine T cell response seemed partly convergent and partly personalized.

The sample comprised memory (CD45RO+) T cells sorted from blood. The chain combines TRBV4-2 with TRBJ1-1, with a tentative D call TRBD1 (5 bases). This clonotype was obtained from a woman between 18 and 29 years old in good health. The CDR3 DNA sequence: TGTGCCAGCAGCCCGTTCAGGGAGTTAGCTTTCTTT. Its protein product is CASSPFRELAFF.